Below, 15 T cell receptor beta chains from the same sample are listed, as sequenced in a study of T cell clonotyping in hematopoietic cell transplantation. Data came from immunoSEQ multiplex PCR; TCRdb stores just in-frame clones and leaves some out. The sample includes 15,000 to 20,000 clones, roughly 80% seen only once; the top ten take less than 20%. Time point specified: recipient sample about 28 days before transplant, after cytoreduction. The input for sequencing was peripheral blood mononuclear cells, taken before stem cell transplant. These receptors were taken from a man aged 60 to 75 with acute myeloid leukemia. Some clones in this sample may be carry-over from other donors' samples.

This chain uses TRBV2 with TRBJ1-2; D unclear. Trimming shortened V by 6 bases and J by 1 base, and 12 bases separated the two germline ends. Per germline, CDR1 SNHLY and CDR2 FYNNEI. This CDR3 is built from 14 residues. The CDR3 sequence is CASSEPGLNYGYTF. CDR3 coding DNA: TGTGCCAGCAGCGAGCCAGGTCTTAACTATGGCTACACCTTC. Variable domain in full (rest from reference TRBV2 and TRBJ1-2): EPEVTQTPSHQVTQMGQEVILRCVPISNHLYFYWYRQILGQKVEFLVSFYNNEISEKSEIFDDQFSVERPDGSNFTLKIRSTKLEDSAMYFCASSEPGLNYGYTFGSGTRLTVV.

This chain links TRBV6-5 with TRBJ1-1; a possible D gene is TRBD1 (5 bases). V dropped 7 bases and J dropped 1 base, with 10 bases sitting between them. The CDR3 extends over 13 amino acids. Germline assignment: CDR1 MNHEY and CDR2 SVGAGI. DNA of the CDR3: TGTGCCAGCACTGGGACGGGGAACACTGAAGCTTTCTTT. This codes for CASTGTGNTEAFF.

This chain links TRBV9 with TRBJ1-2, with a tentative D call TRBD1 (5 bases). Per germline, CDR1 SGDLS and CDR2 YYNGEE. The CDR3 covers 14 residues. Trimming removed 2 bases from V and 5 bases from J, with 13 bases in between. DNA for the CDR3: TGTGCCAGCAGCGTCGGGTGGGGGGAGTATGGCTACACCTTC. Residues: CASSVGWGEYGYTF.

The sample holds a few counts of this clone. The rearrangement links TRBV19 to TRBJ2-3, with 7 nucleotides matching TRBD1. CDR1 and CDR2 (germline): LNHDA, SQIVND (reference sequence). With 1 base clipped from V and 4 bases from J, the junction kept 2 bases outside the gene matches. The CDR3 is made up of 14 amino acids. CDR3 sequence reads: CASSIAGTADTQYF. The DNA for the CDR3 is TGTGCCAGTAGTATAGCCGGGACAGCAGATACGCAGTATTTT. Drawing the rest from reference TRBV19 and TRBJ2-3, the complete variable domain is DGGITQSPKYLFRKEGQNVTLSCEQNLNHDAMYWYRQDPGQGLRLIYYSQIVNDFQKGDIAEGYSVSREKKESFPLTVTSAQKNPTAFYLCASSIAGTADTQYFGPGTRLTVL.

The V gene is TRBV12-5, the J gene TRBJ1-2; tentatively, D is TRBD1 (6 bases). The CDR3 length is 14 residues. CDR1 and CDR2 from the germline V gene are LGHNT and FRNRAP. Trimming shortened V by 3 bases and J by 4 bases, and 12 bases separated the two germline ends. The CDR3 reads CASGFSQGRYGYTF. The DNA of the CDR3 is TGTGCTAGTGGTTTCTCACAGGGACGCTATGGCTACACCTTC.

The genes are TRBV6-5 and TRBJ1-4; no clear D gene. This CDR3 has 13 residues. Germline V gene lookup returns CDR1 MNHEY and CDR2 SVGAGI. The V end lost 5 bases, the J end lost 5 bases, and 9 bases lay between the germline ends. The CDR3, as DNA: TGTGCCAGCAGTGATACATTAAATGAAAAACTGTTTTTT. Its protein is CASSDTLNEKLFF.

This chain links TRBV30 with TRBJ2-7; D gene uncertain. Germline CDR1 GTSNPN, CDR2 SVGIG (reference sequence). The CDR3 loop spans 13 amino acids. The V end was cut by 2 bases, the J end by 0 bases, with 8 bases between. CDR3 nucleotides: TGTGCCTGGAGTTCCGGTAGCTCCTACGAGCAGTACTTC. It is translated as CAWSSGSSYEQYF.

The chain links TRBV5-4 to TRBJ2-7; TRBD1 is a possible D gene (5 bases). This CDR3 is built from 14 residues. Germline V gene data show CDR1 as SGHNT and CDR2 as YYREEE (reference sequence). V lost 3 bases and J lost 4, with 14 bases in between. CDR3 bases: TGTGCCAGCAGCTCGGAATTCAGGGCTTACGAGCAGTACTTC. Protein product: CASSSEFRAYEQYF.

V is TRBV5-6 and J is TRBJ2-7, with 8 bases aligning to TRBD1. Losses at the gene ends were 4 bases for V and 2 bases for J; bases not matched to a gene: 8. CDR1 is SGHDT and CDR2 is YYEEEE in the germline V gene. The CDR3 spans 15 residues. CDR3 sequence: CASSAGPTGAYEQYF. DNA of the CDR3: TGTGCCAGCAGCGCCGGACCGACAGGGGCCTACGAGCAGTACTTC.

This clone was detected only once. The rearrangement joins TRBV19 to TRBJ1-5; D remains unclear. The CDR3 is made up of 13 amino acids. Germline values: CDR1 LNHDA, CDR2 SQIVND (reference sequence). The V end lost 5 bases, the J end lost 0 bases, and 5 bases lay between the germline ends. The CDR3 DNA is TGTGCCAGTAGTCCCTATAGCAATCAGCCCCAGCATTTT. It translates to CASSPYSNQPQHF.

The V call is TRBV2, the J call TRBJ1-1, with D hard to call. V was clipped by 6 bases and J by 4 bases, with 9 bases between them. The CDR3 totals 12 residues. Germline values: CDR1 SNHLY, CDR2 FYNNEI. CDR3 nucleotides: TGTGCCAGCAGCCCCGAGAGCACTGAAGCTTTCTTT. It is translated as CASSPESTEAFF.

This clone was recorded a few times. This chain links TRBV6-4 with TRBJ2-6; D unresolved. Germline CDR1 and CDR2: MRHNA and SNTAGT. Trimming removed 6 bases from V and 1 base from J, with 4 bases in between. The CDR3 is made up of 13 amino acids. CDR3 sequence: CASSESGANVLTF. The DNA of the CDR3 is TGTGCCAGCAGCGAGTCTGGGGCCAACGTCCTGACTTTC.

The J gene is TRBJ1-5, the V gene TRBV7-3; no clear D. CDR1 is SGHTA and CDR2 is FQGTGA in the germline V gene. CDR3 length equals 13 residues. V was trimmed by 5 bases and J by 7 bases, leaving 12 bases between them. The CDR3 coding sequence is TGTGCCAGCAGCCCCGGGCTGGGGCAGCCCCAGCATTTT. It encodes CASSPGLGQPQHF.

The chain links TRBV5-5 to TRBJ1-3; a possible D gene is TRBD1 (6 bases). Germline V lookup: CDR1 SGHKS, CDR2 YYEKEE (reference sequence). V was clipped by 3 bases and J by 0 bases, with 19 bases between them. The CDR3 sequence is 18 residues long. The CDR3 DNA is TGTGCCAGCAGCTCGTCCGGGGGCGGAACTAGCTCTGGAAACACCATATATTTT. Residues: CASSSSGGGTSSGNTIYF.

The chain recombines TRBV7-3 with TRBJ1-5, with TRBD1 identical over 8 bases. The CDR3 is 19 amino acids. V was clipped by 5 bases and J by 2 bases; unmatched bases: 17. Germline V gene data show CDR1 as SGHTA and CDR2 as FQGTGA. The CDR3 sequence is CASSLPLDRDLGGNQPQHF. The CDR3 DNA is TGTGCCAGCAGCCTGCCCCTGGACAGGGACTTAGGTGGCAATCAGCCCCAGCATTTT.